This paragraph covers one TCR beta chain sequence. Its antigen is unknown. This may stem from a read error, because a much larger clone lies one nucleotide away. The conserved closing phenylalanine or tryptophan is absent in this CDR3, likely reflecting a read error. This sample's RNA came from whole unsorted tissue. Newly diagnosed lung cancer patients had thoracic surgery in China, August–late 2014, without prior chemotherapy. This entry is derived from a study of tumor and adjacent non-tumor tissue in lung cancer. Overall study results and limits: Tumor repertoires had a smaller top 100 clone share than normal lung. Higher tumor TCR diversity was associated with shorter survival. Compared with tumor, normal lung showed significantly lower TCR diversity.

The library came from three nested PCR rounds adapted from ARM-PCR protocols. TCRdb re-derived calls from the multiplex PCR reads in MiXCR, one entry per CDR3 protein. The repertoire holds about 120,000 distinct CDR3 sequences, with 66% as singletons. V was pared by 5 bases and J by 1 base, with 11 bases of the junction left unmatched. Germline lookup yields CDR1 LGHNA and CDR2 YNFKEQ. The length of the CDR3 is 16 residues. The chain combines TRBV4-2 with TRBJ2-7, with 7 positions matching TRBD1. Input material: lung tumor tissue. This TCR was sampled from a man in his thirties or forties with non-small cell lung cancer. The CDR3 bases are TGTGCCAGCAGCGGATTCCGGGACAGTTCTTCCTACGAGCAGTACCTC. This codes for CASSGFRDSSSYEQYL.